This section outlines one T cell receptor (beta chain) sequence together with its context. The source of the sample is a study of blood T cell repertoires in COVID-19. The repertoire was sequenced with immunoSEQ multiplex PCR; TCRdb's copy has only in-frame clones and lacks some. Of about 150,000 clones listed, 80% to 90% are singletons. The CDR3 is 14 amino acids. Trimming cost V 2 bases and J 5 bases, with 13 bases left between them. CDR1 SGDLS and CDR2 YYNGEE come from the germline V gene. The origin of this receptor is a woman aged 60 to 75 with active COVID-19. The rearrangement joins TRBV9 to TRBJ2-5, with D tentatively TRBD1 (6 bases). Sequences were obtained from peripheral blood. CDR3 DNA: TGTGCCAGCAGCGTCGGGACAACAGGGGAGACCCAGTACTTC. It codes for CASSVGTTGETQYF. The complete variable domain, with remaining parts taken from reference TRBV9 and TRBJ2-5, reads DSGVTQTPKHLITATGQRVTLRCSPRSGDLSVYWYQQSLDQGLQFLIQYYNGEERAKGNILERFSAQQFPDLHSELNLSSLELGDSALYFCASSVGTTGETQYFGPGTRLLVL.